These T cell receptor beta chains were read from a single sample in a study of T cells in Graves' hyperthyroidism and ophthalmopathy. From the multiplex PCR reads, TCRdb called clonotypes with MiXCR, one entry per CDR3 protein. The profile shows 480,000 or so distinct CDR3 sequences, approximately 15% of them singletons. Sequencing was performed on blood. Every receptor here comes from a woman younger than 30 with Graves' hyperthyroidism. The CDR3 runs from the conserved cysteine through the conserved F or W. Each record gives: V gene, J gene, clone size, D gene, CDR3 protein, CDR3 DNA. The D gene is left open where the match is weak. Clone size is not always given. Where it is, it says once, few, many or a class for expanded clones.

TRBV19	TRBJ2-3	few	-	CASRTTPTSDTQYF	TGTGCCAGTAGGACCACACCGACCTCAGATACGCAGTATTTT
TRBV11-3	TRBJ2-7	many	-	CASSLAPGPYYEQYF	TGTGCCAGCAGCTTAGCACCGGGACCCTACTACGAGCAGTACTTC
TRBV2	TRBJ2-2	many	-	CASMRDTGELFF	TGTGCCAGCATGCGCGACACCGGGGAGCTGTTTTTT
TRBV25-1	TRBJ2-1	-	-	CASSASATQFF	TGTGCCAGCAGTGCTTCCGCGACGCAGTTCTTC
TRBV7-9	TRBJ2-4	few	-	CASSPAGGMNIQYF	TGTGCCAGCAGCCCCGCAGGGGGGATGAACATTCAGTACTTC
TRBV12-3/TRBV12-4	TRBJ1-1	-	-	CASSFGRGLGEAFF	TGTGCCAGCAGTTTTGGGCGGGGTCTGGGGGAAGCTTTCTTT
TRBV5-1	TRBJ2-1	-	-	CASSLALAYNEQFF	TGCGCCAGCAGCTTGGCCTTGGCGTACAATGAGCAGTTCTTC
TRBV6-1	TRBJ2-1	many	-	CASSEWVVDNEQFF	TGTGCCAGCAGTGAATGGGTGGTAGACAATGAGCAGTTCTTC
TRBV11-3	TRBJ2-5	many	TRBD2	CASSSVAGLQETQYF	TGTGCCAGCAGCTCGGTAGCGGGCTTACAAGAGACCCAGTACTTC
TRBV18	TRBJ1-3	many	-	CASSPDSSGNTIYF	TGTGCCAGCTCACCGGATAGCTCTGGAAACACCATATATTTT
TRBV29-1	TRBJ2-7	many	-	CSVGGGSYEQYF	TGCAGCGTCGGGGGAGGCTCCTACGAGCAGTACTTC
TRBV27	TRBJ1-1	once	-	CASRFAGEYTEAFF	TGTGCCAGCCGATTTGCCGGGGAATACACTGAAGCTTTCTTT
TRBV12-3/TRBV12-4	TRBJ2-6	many	TRBD1	CASSSDRQDLSGANVLTF	TGTGCCAGCAGTTCGGACAGGCAGGATCTCAGTGGGGCCAACGTCCTGACTTTC
TRBV2	TRBJ2-1	many	-	CASSHPDRSSYNEQFF	TGTGCCAGCAGTCACCCTGACAGGAGCTCCTACAATGAGCAGTTCTTC
TRBV19	TRBJ1-1	many	-	CASSSTGGAVTEAFF	TGTGCCAGTAGTTCCACGGGAGGGGCGGTGACTGAAGCTTTCTTT
TRBV6-1	TRBJ2-2	many	-	CASSLRGEGTGELFF	TGTGCCAGCAGCCTAAGGGGAGAGGGCACCGGGGAGCTGTTTTTT
TRBV6-2/TRBV6-3	TRBJ2-5	few	-	CASSRLGTQYF	TGTGCCAGCAGTAGGTTGGGGACCCAGTACTTC
TRBV6-5	TRBJ1-5	-	-	CASSYSDGQPQHF	TGTGCCAGCAGTTACTCGGACGGCCAGCCCCAGCATTTT
TRBV19	TRBJ1-1	many	-	CASSSRPGSTEAFF	TGTGCCAGTAGTTCTCGACCGGGGTCGACTGAAGCTTTCTTT
TRBV6-1	TRBJ2-1	-	-	CASAPSIGAYNEQFF	TGTGCCAGCGCCCCCTCTATCGGAGCCTACAATGAGCAGTTCTTC
TRBV5-1	TRBJ1-3	many	-	CASRTGSGNTIYF	TGCGCCAGCAGAACCGGCTCTGGAAACACCATATATTTT
TRBV9	TRBJ1-5	-	-	CASSVLGRTAGGDQPQHF	TGTGCCAGCAGCGTACTCGGGCGGACGGCAGGCGGGGATCAGCCCCAGCATTTT
TRBV19	TRBJ1-1	many	-	CASGSSEAFF	TGTGCCAGCGGTTCCTCTGAAGCTTTCTTT
TRBV6-6	TRBJ1-5	many	-	CASSYDSNQPQHF	TGTGCCAGCAGTTACGACTCCAATCAGCCCCAGCATTTT
TRBV27	TRBJ1-2	many	-	CASSLNGNYGYTF	TGTGCCAGCAGTTTAAACGGAAACTATGGCTACACCTTC
TRBV6-1	TRBJ2-3	many	-	CASTSKGLRDTQYF	TGTGCCAGCACCTCGAAAGGTCTGCGAGATACGCAGTATTTT
TRBV6-4	TRBJ2-1	-	TRBD2	CASSEAGGSYNEQFF	TGTGCCAGCAGCGAAGCGGGAGGCTCCTACAATGAGCAGTTCTTC
TRBV11-3	TRBJ2-3	-	TRBD2	CASRPLALNTDTQYF	TGTGCCAGCAGGCCACTAGCGCTAAACACAGATACGCAGTATTTT
TRBV29-1	TRBJ1-1	few	-	CSVESQLNTEAFF	TGCAGCGTTGAATCACAGCTGAACACTGAAGCTTTCTTT
TRBV25-1	TRBJ2-2	few	-	CASSGLSGDTGELFF	TGTGCCAGCTCGGGACTCTCGGGGGACACCGGGGAGCTGTTTTTT
TRBV12-3/TRBV12-4	TRBJ2-1	few	-	CASSPGGGTIF	TGTGCCAGCAGTCCTGGTGGGGGAACTATCTTC
TRBV10-2	TRBJ1-5	many	TRBD1	CASSERTGGNQPQHF	TGCGCCAGCAGTGAGAGGACAGGGGGCAATCAGCCCCAGCATTTT
TRBV6-1	TRBJ1-2	many	-	CASKSSGDSNYGYTF	TGTGCCAGCAAAAGCTCAGGGGATTCTAACTATGGCTACACCTTC
TRBV11-2	TRBJ2-2	many	-	CASSLVWASNAGELFF	TGTGCCAGCAGCTTAGTCTGGGCTAGTAATGCCGGGGAGCTGTTTTTT
TRBV19	TRBJ2-5	few	TRBD1	CASTRGQGYQETQYF	TGTGCCAGTACTAGGGGACAGGGTTATCAAGAGACCCAGTACTTC
TRBV9	TRBJ2-7	-	TRBD2	CASSVGLAGHSYEQYF	TGTGCCAGCAGCGTAGGACTAGCGGGTCACTCCTACGAGCAGTACTTC